What follows are 25 T cell receptor beta chains derived from one specimen sequenced in a study of blood T cell repertoires in COVID-19. Profiling relied on immunoSEQ multiplex PCR, and the TCRdb table lists in-frame clones only, not all of them. The profile shows around 72,000 clones, roughly 90% of them singletons. Sample: peripheral blood. Receptor source: a middle-aged man with acute or convalescent COVID-19.

The CDR3 nucleotides are TGTGCCTGGAACTTACAGGGGGGCAACTATGGCTACACCTTC. It encodes CAWNLQGGNYGYTF. J is TRBJ1-2 and V is TRBV30, with 8 bases lining up with TRBD1. Trimming cost V 4 bases and J 2 bases; bases outside gene matches: 6. Germline V gene sequence: CDR1 GTSNPN, CDR2 SVGIG (reference sequence). The CDR3 runs to 14 residues.

The chain recombines TRBV7-9 with TRBJ2-7; the match to TRBD1 covers 7 bases. This CDR3 is 15 amino acids long. V was pared by 3 bases and J by 5 bases, with 10 bases of the junction left unmatched. Germline V lookup: CDR1 SEHNR, CDR2 FQNEAQ (reference sequence). The CDR3 sequence: CASSFGQGDWNEQYF. The DNA for the CDR3 is TGTGCCAGCAGCTTTGGGCAGGGGGATTGGAACGAGCAGTACTTC.

This rearrangement joins TRBV5-1 to TRBJ1-2; 12 bases map to TRBD1. The CDR3 has 15 residues. J lost 7 bases, V lost 4 bases, and 8 bases had no gene match. The germline gives CDR1 SGHRS, CDR2 YFSETQ. Here the CDR3 DNA reads TGCGCCAGCAGCACAGGGACAGGGGGCGCGGTTGGCTACACCTTC. Amino acid sequence: CASSTGTGGAVGYTF.

The chain couples TRBV5-1 to TRBJ2-6; 9 bases agree with TRBD1. The CDR3 is 17 amino acids. Per germline, CDR1 SGHRS and CDR2 YFSETQ. V shed 4 bases, J shed 0 bases, and the junction held 5 bases outside the gene matches. CDR3 protein: CASSTGQGYSGANVLTF. DNA of the CDR3: TGCGCCAGCAGCACCGGACAGGGGTACTCTGGGGCCAACGTCCTGACTTTC.

The gene calls are TRBV5-4 and TRBJ2-5, with no clear D. The CDR3 extends over 15 amino acids. Trimming stripped 0 bases from V and 3 bases from J, with 12 bases between. Germline CDR1 SGHNT, CDR2 YYREEE (reference sequence). CDR3 sequence reads: CASSLGPSAKETQYF. DNA of the CDR3: TGTGCCAGCAGCTTGGGCCCGAGCGCAAAAGAGACCCAGTACTTC.

The chain carries TRBV11-3 and TRBJ1-3; the match to TRBD1 covers 7 bases. The CDR3 covers 16 residues. CDR1 SGHNT and CDR2 YENEEA come from the germline V gene. Unmatched junction bases numbered 2, after V lost 0 bases and J lost 0 bases. Written as DNA, the CDR3 is TGTGCCAGCAGCTTAGACGGACAGGTCTCTGGAAACACCATATATTTT. This translates into CASSLDGQVSGNTIYF. Together with reference TRBV11-3 and TRBJ1-3, the CDR3 gives the full variable domain: EAGVVQSPRYKIIEKKQPVAFWCNPISGHNTLYWYLQNLGQGPELLIRYENEEAVDDSQLPKDRFSAERLKGVDSTLKIQPAELGDSAVYLCASSLDGQVSGNTIYFGEGSWLTVV.

V usage is TRBV9 and J usage is TRBJ1-1; no clear D gene. CDR3 size: 16 residues. Trimming removed 0 bases at V and 1 base at J, with 13 bases between. From germline, CDR1 is SGDLS and CDR2 YYNGEE. CDR3 nucleotides: TGTGCCAGCAGCGTAGAAACCACAGCCGCGAACACTGAAGCTTTCTTT. Amino acids: CASSVETTAANTEAFF.

The chain employs TRBV5-4 and TRBJ2-1; 7 nucleotides line up with TRBD1. Germline CDR1 SGHNT, CDR2 YYREEE (reference sequence). V lost 4 bases, J lost 0 bases, and 7 bases stayed unmatched. The CDR3 has 16 residues. The CDR3, as DNA: TGTGCCAGCAGCGTGGGACAGACGAGCTCCTACAATGAGCAGTTCTTC. This translates into CASSVGQTSSYNEQFF.

This sequence joins TRBV5-4 and TRBJ1-1; 8 bases agree with TRBD1. This CDR3 region has 15 residues. Germline CDR1 is SGHNT and CDR2 is YYREEE (reference sequence). After removal of 0 bases from V and 6 bases from J, the junction contained 7 bases not matched to a gene. For the CDR3, the DNA is TGTGCCAGCAGCTTGGGACAGGGGATCACTGCTGAAGCTTTCTTT. Residues: CASSLGQGITAEAFF.

Concerning this clone: The junction differs from germline at one of its ends, possibly a read error. V is TRBV13 and J is TRBJ2-3, with D perhaps matching TRBD2 (6 bases). The CDR3 length is 12 residues. Germline CDR1 PRHDT, CDR2 FYEKMQ (reference sequence). CDR3 protein: CASSQPGTRPHF. The CDR3 DNA reads as TGTGCCAGCAGCCAGCCAGGGACTCGCCCGCATTTT.

As for this clone: Other nucleotide sequences in the sample specify the same CDR3. The CDR3 sequence is CASSYSGTDYNEQFF. The CDR3 coding sequence is TGTGCCAGCAGTTACTCGGGGACAGATTACAATGAGCAGTTCTTC. V and J are TRBV6-5 and TRBJ2-1, with 7 bases aligning to TRBD1. This CDR3 region has 15 residues. Germline loops: CDR1 MNHEY, CDR2 SVGAGI. Unmatched junction bases numbered 3, after V lost 0 bases and J lost 4 bases.

This chain joins TRBV19 and TRBJ2-7; TRBD1 matches at 7 bases. The ends lost 5 bases at V and 2 bases at J; junction bases unmatched: 9. The CDR3 sequence is 15 residues long. CDR1 is LNHDA and CDR2 is SQIVND in the germline V gene (reference sequence). The CDR3 nucleotides are TGTGCCAGTAGTGCCGGGGCAGGGGGTGCCTACGAGCAGTACTTC. Protein sequence: CASSAGAGGAYEQYF.

The chain couples TRBV5-6 to TRBJ1-1, with 8 bases identical to TRBD1. CDR3 length equals 13 residues. Looked up from germline, CDR1 is SGHDT and CDR2 is YYEEEE. With V trimmed by 4 bases and J by 6 bases, 5 bases remained unmatched. The CDR3 DNA reads TGTGCCAGCAGCGACGCGGACAGGGCTGAAGCTTTCTTT. The encoded protein is CASSDADRAEAFF.

CDR3 DNA sequence: TGTGCCAGCAGTGAACAGGGGGCGATGGGCAATCAGCCCCAGCATTTT. It encodes CASSEQGAMGNQPQHF. V and J are TRBV6-1 and TRBJ1-5; 8 bases match TRBD1. CDR1 and CDR2 (germline): MNHNS, SASEGT. The V gene end was trimmed by 2 bases and the J gene end by 2 bases; junction bases not matched to a gene: 5. The CDR3 sequence is 16 residues long.

The rearrangement links TRBV27 to TRBJ2-7; perhaps TRBD1 as D (6 bases). V lost 5 bases and J lost 4, with 9 bases in between. Germline V gene data show CDR1 as MNHEY and CDR2 as SMNVEV (reference sequence). CDR3 length: 12 amino acids. The chain's CDR3 is CASSTGTYEQYF. DNA for the CDR3: TGTGCCAGCAGTACGGGGACATACGAGCAGTACTTC.

The chain employs TRBV18 and TRBJ1-2; D is unclear. Trimming shortened V by 3 bases and J by 2 bases, and 10 bases separated the two germline ends. Looked up from germline, CDR1 is KGHSH and CDR2 is LQKENI. The CDR3 length is 14 residues. The CDR3 DNA follows: TGTGCCAGCTCACCCTCAGAGGGAAACTATGGCTACACCTTC. Its protein is CASSPSEGNYGYTF.

This chain joins TRBV2 and TRBJ2-7, with 11 positions matching TRBD1. V lost 2 bases, J lost 5 bases, and 2 bases stayed unmatched. This CDR3 is built from 14 residues. Germline CDR1 and CDR2: SNHLY and FYNNEI. CDR3 region: CASSEWTGGDEQYF. DNA for the CDR3: TGTGCCAGCAGTGAATGGACAGGGGGCGACGAGCAGTACTTC.

The rearrangement uses TRBV11-2 and TRBJ2-1, with 10 nucleotides matching TRBD2. This CDR3 has 15 amino acids. V shed 5 bases, J shed 6 bases, and the junction held 7 bases outside the gene matches. Germline-derived CDR1 and CDR2 are SGHAT and FQNNGV. The CDR3 spells CASSVLAGRGNEQFF. CDR3 nucleotides: TGTGCCAGCAGCGTACTAGCGGGGAGGGGCAATGAGCAGTTCTTC.

The chain recombines TRBV6-1 with TRBJ2-1, with D hard to call. The V end was cut by 3 bases, the J end by 12 bases, with 15 bases between. Germline V CDR1 and CDR2: MNHNS, SASEGT. This CDR3 spans 13 amino acids. The DNA of the CDR3 is TGTGCCAGCAGTGACGCGAGGATATTTGGGCAGTTCTTC. Amino acids: CASSDARIFGQFF.

The CDR3 nucleotides are TGTGCTAGTGGTCCCCCATCGTTGCAAGCGAGTACGCAGTATTTT. Translating it yields CASGPPSLQASTQYF. The V gene is TRBV12-5, the J gene TRBJ2-3; no firm D call. The CDR3 runs to 15 residues. The germline V gene encodes CDR1 LGHNT and CDR2 FRNRAP. Trimming stripped 5 bases from V and 8 bases from J, with 20 bases between.

The CDR3 nucleotides read TGTGCCAGCAGCTCACTATGGACAGGGGGCGAGGAGACCCAGTACTTC. Its protein is CASSSLWTGGEETQYF. The chain uses TRBV5-4 and TRBJ2-5, with 11 bases fitting TRBD1. The CDR3 totals 16 residues. Trimming took 3 bases from V and 5 from J; bases not matched to a gene: 9. Germline V gene sequence: CDR1 SGHNT, CDR2 YYREEE (reference sequence).

The chain carries TRBV7-3 and TRBJ1-3, with D possibly being TRBD1 (6 bases). Germline CDR1 is SGHTA and CDR2 is FQGTGA. The CDR3 is made up of 15 amino acids. V dropped 2 bases and J dropped 3 bases, with 11 bases sitting between them. The DNA for the CDR3 is TGTGCCAGCAGCTTAGCGGGGGGCGGTGGAAACACCATATATTTT. Its translation is CASSLAGGGGNTIYF.

J is TRBJ2-5 and V is TRBV7-3, with D hard to call. Trimming shortened V by 4 bases and J by 2 bases, and 8 bases separated the two germline ends. The germline V gene has CDR1 SGHTA and CDR2 FQGTGA. The CDR3 extends over 13 amino acids. The CDR3, as DNA: TGTGCCAGCAGCTCGACACGTCAAGAGACCCAGTACTTC. This codes for CASSSTRQETQYF.

The chain recombines TRBV12-5 with TRBJ2-7; D is perhaps TRBD2 (6 bases). The CDR3 runs 13 residues. Germline V gene lookup returns CDR1 LGHNT and CDR2 FRNRAP. The V end was cut by 1 base, the J end by 6 bases, with 10 bases between. The CDR3 nucleotides are TGTGCTAGTGGTTTGGAGCTCGGGGGCGAGCAGTACTTC. It specifies CASGLELGGEQYF.

This clone was detected once. The chain recombines TRBV24-1 with TRBJ1-2; D call uncertain. CDR1 and CDR2 from the germline V gene are KGHDR and SFDVKD. The germline V and J ends were trimmed by 8 bases and 8 bases, with 14 bases remaining between them. This CDR3 has 12 residues. CDR3 DNA sequence: TGTGCCACCACTGAGGGCGGGTCCGGCTACACCTTC. Protein sequence: CATTEGGSGYTF.